What follows are 31 T cell receptor beta chains derived from one specimen sequenced in a study of monozygotic twins with inflammatory bowel disease. With the 5' RACE reads reprocessed, TCRdb shows one record per CDR3 protein and no DNA. The sample totals under 350,000 distinct CDR3 sequences; its top ten clones hold less than 6.5%. Sequencing was done on a sample of blood. The source is a human donor with ulcerative colitis or Crohn's disease, or a healthy co-twin of an affected twin (not recorded which).

CDR3 protein: CASDRDPGNEQFF. This chain links TRBV6-2 or TRBV6-3 with TRBJ2-1; the TRBD1 assignment by TCRdb is unverifiable without DNA. Germline V CDR1 and CDR2: MNHEY, SVGEGT. This CDR3 has 13 amino acids.

This sequence joins TRBV2 and TRBJ1-2. The germline V gene has CDR1 SNHLY and CDR2 FYNNEI. The CDR3 is 13 amino acids. CDR3 loop: CASTTLATYGYTF.

This chain links TRBV21-1 with TRBJ2-7; TCRdb reports TRBD1, a call that lacks DNA to check it against. TRBV21-1 counts as a pseudogene. The CDR3 runs 13 residues. CDR3 protein: CADPQAENYEQYF.

CDR3 amino acids: CAWALLNYGYTF. The chain employs TRBV30 and TRBJ1-2. CDR1 GTSNPN and CDR2 SVGIG come from the germline V gene (reference sequence). This CDR3 has 12 amino acids.

The chain recombines TRBV4-1 with TRBJ2-2. Germline CDR1 MGHRA, CDR2 YSYEKL. The CDR3 runs 15 residues. CDR3 loop: CASSQAQTNTGELFF.

This chain connects TRBV29-1 to TRBJ2-7. CDR1 is SQVTM and CDR2 is ANQGSEA in the germline V gene. CDR3 length: 11 residues. CDR3 protein: CSATKSYEQYF.

The J gene is TRBJ2-3, the V gene TRBV6-2 or TRBV6-3; as DNA is missing, the TRBD1 call by TCRdb cannot be tested. The CDR3 covers 15 residues. Germline loops: CDR1 MNHEY, CDR2 SVGEGT. The CDR3 region is CASSYFGQGRDTQYF.

The CDR3 spells CASSPPWTGNNYGYTF. The gene calls are TRBV7-9 and TRBJ1-2; there is no DNA to check the TCRdb D call of TRBD1. CDR3 length equals 16 residues. Germline CDR1 is SEHNR and CDR2 is FQNEAQ (reference sequence).

The chain carries TRBV7-9 and TRBJ1-1. CDR3 length equals 13 residues. Germline-derived CDR1 and CDR2 are SEHNR and FQNEAQ (reference sequence). CDR3: CASSLVENTEAFF.

The chain couples TRBV19 to TRBJ2-7; TCRdb proposes TRBD2, but this gene call is untestable without DNA. This CDR3 comprises 14 residues. Per germline, CDR1 LNHDA and CDR2 SQIVND (reference sequence). CDR3 residues: CASSLIASSYEQYF.

This chain links TRBV20-1 with TRBJ2-1; the TCRdb D gene call, TRBD2, has no DNA to confirm it. The CDR3 consists of 13 residues. From germline, CDR1 is DFQATT and CDR2 SNEGSKA (reference sequence). CDR3 loop: CSATGLADNEQFF.

This CDR3 reads CASSKAWDRVGWGAVF. The chain is built from TRBV21-1 and TRBJ2-2; TCRdb calls TRBD1, which cannot be checked without DNA. TRBV21-1 is labeled a pseudogene. The CDR3 extends over 16 amino acids.

This chain uses TRBV5-1 with TRBJ2-7; TCRdb selects TRBD1, and the lack of DNA leaves this call unchecked. Germline values: CDR1 SGHRS, CDR2 YFSETQ. The CDR3 totals 15 residues. This chain's CDR3 is CASSGSPTGPYEQYF.

The V call is TRBV19, the J call TRBJ2-3; TCRdb outputs TRBD2, but without DNA this stays unchecked. CDR1 is LNHDA, CDR2 SQIVND, per germline (reference sequence). The CDR3 sequence is 16 residues long. The CDR3 sequence is CARTDEKDLLKGAQYF.

The rearrangement uses TRBV11-2 and TRBJ2-3; TCRdb's D gene call, TRBD2, goes unchecked for lack of DNA. Germline CDR1 reads SGHAT; CDR2 reads FQNNGV. The CDR3 consists of 15 residues. CDR3 residues: CASRFTSGGAHTQYF.

The rearrangement uses TRBV30 and TRBJ2-3; the D call of TRBD2 rests on TCRdb alone, since no DNA is present to check it. The CDR3 loop spans 13 amino acids. From germline, CDR1 is GTSNPN and CDR2 SVGIG (reference sequence). The CDR3 loop is CAWSSSGGGTQYF.

The rearrangement uses TRBV20-1 and TRBJ1-5. CDR3 length equals 13 residues. Germline CDR1 reads DFQATT; CDR2 reads SNEGSKA (reference sequence). CDR3 protein: CSARLDRNQPQHF.

This rearrangement joins TRBV18 to TRBJ1-6. Germline lookup yields CDR1 KGHSH and CDR2 LQKENI. The CDR3 is 14 residues long. The CDR3 here is CASSPETSNSPLHF. The full variable domain, rest sourced from reference TRBV18 and TRBJ1-6, is NAGVMQNPRHLVRRRGQEARLRCSPMKGHSHVYWYRQLPEEGLKFMVYLQKENIIDESGMPKERFSAEFPKEGPSILRIQQVVRGDSAAYFCASSPETSNSPLHFGNGTRLTVT.

The chain employs TRBV20-1 and TRBJ2-1; the D call of TRBD1 rests on TCRdb alone, since no DNA is present to check it. The CDR3 runs to 17 residues. CDR1 is DFQATT, CDR2 SNEGSKA, per germline (reference sequence). The CDR3 protein is CSARDALRQGLTNEQFF.

The gene calls are TRBV5-1 and TRBJ2-1. The germline gives CDR1 SGHRS, CDR2 YFSETQ. The CDR3 has 12 amino acids. CDR3 in amino acids: CASSLLGDEQFF. Full variable domain (rest looked up from reference TRBV5-1 and TRBJ2-1): KAGVTQTPRYLIKTRGQQVTLSCSPISGHRSVSWYQQTPGQGLQFLFEYFSETQRNKGNFPGRFSGRQFSNSRSEMNVSTLELGDSALYLCASSLLGDEQFFGPGTRLTVL.

The genes are TRBV14 and TRBJ2-7; as DNA is missing, the TRBD1 call by TCRdb cannot be tested. This CDR3 region has 14 residues. From germline, CDR1 is SGHDN and CDR2 FVKESK. CDR3 loop: CASSPDRGGYEQYF.

V usage is TRBV7-2 and J usage is TRBJ1-2. The CDR3 extends over 14 amino acids. Germline V gene sequence: CDR1 SGHTA, CDR2 FQGNSA. The CDR3 sequence is CASSLGGTRYGYTF.

The rearrangement joins TRBV6-6 to TRBJ1-1. Looked up from germline, CDR1 is MNHNY and CDR2 is SVGAGI (reference sequence). This CDR3 is 13 amino acids long. CDR3: CASGRGWGTEAFF.

The chain combines TRBV4-2 with TRBJ2-1; TCRdb outputs TRBD2, but without DNA this stays unchecked. This CDR3 spans 18 amino acids. CDR1 is LGHNA and CDR2 is YNFKEQ in the germline V gene. CDR3 protein: CASSQEPRLAGSYNEQFF.

The chain combines TRBV12-3 or TRBV12-4 with TRBJ2-3; as DNA is missing, the TRBD1 call by TCRdb cannot be tested. The CDR3 loop spans 19 amino acids. The CDR3 here is CASSPRQGVVRTSTDTQYF.

This rearrangement joins TRBV7-3 to TRBJ1-1. Germline assignment: CDR1 SGHTA and CDR2 FQGTGA. CDR3 length equals 13 residues. The CDR3 is CASSLKRDTEAFF.

This sequence joins TRBV5-1 and TRBJ2-7; TCRdb's D gene call, TRBD1, goes unchecked for lack of DNA. This CDR3 comprises 14 residues. Germline assignment: CDR1 SGHRS and CDR2 YFSETQ. CDR3 protein: CASSLDRGLDEQYF.

The J gene is TRBJ2-3, the V gene TRBV15; no DNA is available, so the TRBD2 call from TCRdb remains unchecked. CDR3 length: 17 residues. CDR1 is LNHNV, CDR2 YYDKDF, per germline (reference sequence). CDR3 in amino acids: CATSRSTSGGAADTQYF. The variable domain in full, completed from reference TRBV15 and TRBJ2-3, reads DAMVIQNPRYQVTQFGKPVTLSCSQTLNHNVMYWYQQKSSQAPKLLFHYYDKDFNNEADTPDNFQSRRPNTSFCFLDIRSPGLGDTAMYLCATSRSTSGGAADTQYFGPGTRLTVL.

The chain recombines TRBV29-1 with TRBJ2-4; TCRdb's D gene call, TRBD2, goes unchecked for lack of DNA. The CDR3 is 12 amino acids. Germline CDR1 is SQVTM and CDR2 is ANQGSEA. The CDR3 sequence: CSTRDSGNIQYF.

The chain recombines TRBV5-1 with TRBJ2-3; without DNA, the TCRdb call of TRBD1 cannot be checked. The CDR3 has 16 amino acids. Germline-derived CDR1 and CDR2 are SGHRS and YFSETQ. CDR3 residues: CASSLAGTPSTDTQYF.

The chain's CDR3 is CASSSASNEQYF. The rearrangement uses TRBV6-5 and TRBJ2-7; absent DNA, TCRdb's TRBD2 call cannot be checked. Germline values: CDR1 MNHEY, CDR2 SVGAGI. This CDR3 contains 12 residues.